What follows describes a single T cell receptor (beta chain). Its antigen is unidentified. This entry is derived from a study of T cells expressing NK-cell markers. Study information: Researchers got TCR beta repertoires out of sorted CD3+CD56+NKG2C+, CD3+CD56+NKG2C- and CD3+CD56-NKG2C+ T cells. Among eight sequenced donors, seven carried HCMV seropositivity while one was seronegative. The study's findings and limits: The HCMV specificity of the expanded NKG2C+ T cell clones stayed unresolved.

TCRdb reprocessed the 5' RACE reads and reports one entry per CDR3 protein, with no DNA. The sample table includes 400,000 to 450,000 distinct CDR3 sequences. The CDR3 runs 16 residues. Germline V gene data show CDR1 as LGHNT and CDR2 as FRNRAP. Source material: blood T cells: a sorted CD56 or NKG2C T cell subset, CD4+ or CD8+ T cells, or bulk PBMC T cells (not recorded which). The rearrangement joins TRBV12-5 to TRBJ2-5; TCRdb returns TRBD1, unconfirmable since there is no DNA. The receptor was isolated from a woman between 18 and 75 years old in good health. CDR3 residues: CASGLAPLTGEETQYF.